This is a list of T cell receptor beta chains from one sample in a study of cytomegalovirus exposure and HLA in healthy donors. Some clones are missing from TCRdb's copy, which holds only in-frame ones; the method was immunoSEQ multiplex PCR. The data hold over 130,000 clones, with 70% to 90% observed a single time. Sequencing was done on a sample of PBMCs. These TCRs come from a young man in good health and CMV-seropositive. The CDR3 runs from the conserved cysteine through the conserved F or W. Fields, in order: J gene, clone size, CDR3 length, V gene, D gene, CDR3 protein, CDR3 DNA. A D gene is named only where the DNA matches it firmly. The size field is filled for only some rows; it gives once, few, many or a size class.

j_gene: TRBJ2-1; abundance: -; len: 15; v_gene: TRBV9; d_gene: TRBD2; CDR3aa: CASTRGGAGEHEQFF; CDR3nt: TGTGCCAGCACCCGAGGGGGAGCGGGAGAGCATGAGCAGTTCTTC
j_gene: TRBJ2-3; abundance: once; len: 15; v_gene: TRBV27; d_gene: -; CDR3aa: CASSLWGGPRDTQYF; CDR3nt: TGTGCCAGCAGTTTATGGGGGGGCCCCCGAGATACGCAGTATTTT
j_gene: TRBJ2-5; abundance: -; len: 16; v_gene: TRBV7-6; d_gene: TRBD2; CDR3aa: CASSFLASGGRETQYF; CDR3nt: TGTGCCAGCAGCTTCCTAGCCAGCGGGGGGCGAGAGACCCAGTACTTC
j_gene: TRBJ2-1; abundance: -; len: 11; v_gene: TRBV10-3; d_gene: -; CDR3aa: CAISGLNEQFF; CDR3nt: TGTGCCATCAGTGGGCTTAATGAGCAGTTCTTC
j_gene: TRBJ1-5; abundance: few; len: 14; v_gene: TRBV18; d_gene: -; CDR3aa: CASSLSAENQPQHF; CDR3nt: TGTGCCAGCTCACTAAGTGCGGAAAATCAGCCCCAGCATTTT
j_gene: TRBJ2-5; abundance: -; len: 15; v_gene: TRBV5-1; d_gene: -; CDR3aa: CASSLAAGRQETQYF; CDR3nt: TGCGCCAGCAGCTTGGCGGCGGGCCGCCAAGAGACCCAGTACTTC
j_gene: TRBJ2-7; abundance: -; len: 14; v_gene: TRBV5-6; d_gene: TRBD2; CDR3aa: CASSRTSGSYEQYF; CDR3nt: TGTGCCAGCAGCCGGACTAGTGGAAGCTACGAGCAGTACTTC
j_gene: TRBJ1-1; abundance: -; len: 14; v_gene: TRBV6-5; d_gene: -; CDR3aa: CASSWRGLNTEAFF; CDR3nt: TGTGCCAGCAGTTGGCGGGGCTTGAACACTGAAGCTTTCTTT
j_gene: TRBJ1-5; abundance: -; len: 16; v_gene: TRBV10-3; d_gene: TRBD1; CDR3aa: CASRTGDINSNQPQHF; CDR3nt: TGTGCCAGCAGGACAGGGGACATAAATAGCAATCAGCCCCAGCATTTT
j_gene: TRBJ2-2; abundance: -; len: 15; v_gene: TRBV7-3; d_gene: TRBD2; CDR3aa: CASSTSGSHTGELFF; CDR3nt: TGTGCCAGCAGCACTAGCGGGAGCCACACCGGGGAGCTGTTTTTT
j_gene: TRBJ1-4; abundance: -; len: 13; v_gene: TRBV18; d_gene: TRBD1; CDR3aa: CASSPDRDEKLFF; CDR3nt: TGTGCCAGCTCACCCGACAGGGACGAAAAACTGTTTTTT
j_gene: TRBJ1-4; abundance: -; len: 14; v_gene: TRBV5-1; d_gene: -; CDR3aa: CASMAGRGEEKLFF; CDR3nt: TGCGCCAGCATGGCAGGTCGGGGAGAAGAAAAACTGTTTTTT
j_gene: TRBJ1-2; abundance: -; len: 13; v_gene: TRBV29-1; d_gene: TRBD1; CDR3aa: CSVETGQGFGYTF; CDR3nt: TGCAGCGTTGAGACGGGACAGGGCTTTGGCTACACCTTC
j_gene: TRBJ2-3; abundance: -; len: 13; v_gene: TRBV30; d_gene: TRBD2; CDR3aa: CAWGLVPPDTQYF; CDR3nt: TGTGCCTGGGGACTAGTGCCCCCAGATACGCAGTATTTT
j_gene: TRBJ1-2; abundance: once; len: 15; v_gene: TRBV25-1; d_gene: -; CDR3aa: CAIPPPGREGLDYTF; CDR3nt: TGTGCCATCCCGCCTCCTGGCAGGGAAGGCTTGGACTACACCTTC
j_gene: TRBJ1-2; abundance: -; len: 16; v_gene: TRBV6-1; d_gene: TRBD1; CDR3aa: CASSVWGSDRGHGYTF; CDR3nt: TGTGCCAGCAGTGTTTGGGGTTCGGACAGGGGCCATGGCTACACCTTC
j_gene: TRBJ2-1; abundance: -; len: 15; v_gene: TRBV6-4; d_gene: -; CDR3aa: CASSFSGESYNEQFF; CDR3nt: TGTGCCAGCAGTTTTAGCGGCGAATCCTACAATGAGCAGTTCTTC
j_gene: TRBJ1-2; abundance: medium-sized; len: 15; v_gene: TRBV7-6; d_gene: TRBD1; CDR3aa: CASSLEETGGSGYTF; CDR3nt: TGTGCCAGCAGCTTGGAGGAGACAGGGGGCAGCGGCTACACCTTC